The 28 T cell receptor beta chains below all came from one sample that was sequenced in a study of PD-1 blockade in mismatch repair-deficient tumors. Here immunoSEQ multiplex PCR was the method, and the copy in TCRdb shows in-frame clones only, minus some. Here the sample spans some 130,000 clones, about nine tenths being singletons. The source material was peripheral blood, sampled about 17 months after starting pembrolizumab. The source is an adult with mismatch repair-deficient cancer.

The chain uses TRBV28 and TRBJ2-5, with 14 positions matching TRBD2. This CDR3 is 16 amino acids long. The V gene's germline CDR1 is MDHEN and CDR2 SYDVKM. V was clipped by 3 bases and J by 4 bases; unmatched bases: 4. CDR3 sequence reads: CASSFGLAGGLETQYF. The DNA for the CDR3 is TGTGCCAGCAGTTTTGGACTAGCGGGAGGATTAGAGACCCAGTACTTC.

V and J are TRBV27 and TRBJ2-5; D is unresolved. Germline CDR1 MNHEY, CDR2 SMNVEV (reference sequence). Trimming stripped 2 bases from V and 5 bases from J, with 6 bases between. The CDR3 covers 12 residues. This CDR3 is CASSLNGETQYF. The CDR3 bases are TGTGCCAGCAGTTTAAATGGGGAGACCCAGTACTTC.

The chain links TRBV7-2 to TRBJ2-2; D not resolved. This CDR3 has 12 amino acids. Germline values: CDR1 SGHTA, CDR2 FQGNSA. V was cut by 5 bases and J by 2 bases, with 3 bases left in between. The CDR3 nucleotides read TGTGCCAGCAGCCATAACACCGGGGAGCTGTTTTTT. Protein: CASSHNTGELFF.

CDR3 nucleotides: TGCGCCAGCAGCCAAGATCGGCAGGAACTCTATGGCTACACCTTC. Translating gives CASSQDRQELYGYTF. This chain uses TRBV4-1 with TRBJ1-2; D is undetermined. Trimming took off 0 bases at V and 4 bases at J, with 12 bases between the two ends. This CDR3 comprises 15 residues. In germline, CDR1 is MGHRA, CDR2 YSYEKL.

The chain couples TRBV25-1 to TRBJ2-6, with D uncertain. Looked up from germline, CDR1 is MGHDK and CDR2 is SYGVNS. CDR3 length equals 16 residues. V lost 1 base, J lost 0 bases, and 7 bases lay in between. CDR3 bases: TGTGCCAGCAGTGAATTAGGGTTCTCTGGGGCCAACGTCCTGACTTTC. Translation gives CASSELGFSGANVLTF.

V usage is TRBV6-5 and J usage is TRBJ2-7; D is perhaps TRBD2 (6 bases). V was pared by 6 bases and J by 2 bases, with 17 bases between. This CDR3 is 15 amino acids long. The germline gives CDR1 MNHEY, CDR2 SVGAGI. The CDR3 DNA sequence: TGTGCCAGCAGGGGTAGCGGAGGAACCCCCTACGAGCAGTACTTC. Encoded protein: CASRGSGGTPYEQYF.

This clone was detected only a few times. This CDR3 is also generated by other DNA sequences in the sample. The J gene is TRBJ2-7, the V gene TRBV7-9; TRBD1 is a possible D gene (6 bases). Trimming took 4 bases from V and 4 from J, leaving 8 bases between them. Looked up from germline, CDR1 is SEHNR and CDR2 is FQNEAQ (reference sequence). The CDR3 totals 12 residues. DNA for the CDR3: TGTGCCAGCAGCTCAAGGGGGTACGAGCAGTACTTC. This gives the protein CASSSRGYEQYF.

The V gene is TRBV6-4, the J gene TRBJ2-2; 12 nucleotides agree with TRBD2. Germline V gene data show CDR1 as MRHNA and CDR2 as SNTAGT. V lost 3 bases to trimming and J lost 6 bases; unmatched junction nucleotides: 2. The CDR3 spans 15 residues. CDR3 residues: CASSETSGSAGELFF. The CDR3 bases are TGTGCCAGCAGTGAGACTAGCGGGAGCGCCGGGGAGCTGTTTTTT.

The genes are TRBV5-1 and TRBJ2-5, with D tentatively TRBD1 (6 bases). CDR1 and CDR2 (germline): SGHRS, YFSETQ. CDR3 size: 18 residues. The V end was cut by 4 bases, the J end by 2 bases, with 24 bases between. The CDR3 reads CASSPDHRDVGLQETQYF. The CDR3 DNA reads as TGCGCCAGCAGCCCCGACCACAGGGATGTGGGCCTACAAGAGACCCAGTACTTC. The full variable domain, with the rest looked up from reference TRBV5-1 and TRBJ2-5, is KAGVTQTPRYLIKTRGQQVTLSCSPISGHRSVSWYQQTPGQGLQFLFEYFSETQRNKGNFPGRFSGRQFSNSRSEMNVSTLELGDSALYLCASSPDHRDVGLQETQYFGPGTRLLVL.

This chain connects TRBV15 to TRBJ1-2; D might be TRBD1 (6 bases). Trimming stripped 6 bases from V and 2 bases from J, with 13 bases between. The CDR3 is 14 residues long. Per the germline V gene, CDR1 is LNHNV and CDR2 is YYDKDF (reference sequence). The CDR3 sequence is CATSPTGPNYGYTF. The DNA of the CDR3 is TGTGCCACCAGTCCAACAGGGCCCAACTATGGCTACACCTTC.

This chain links TRBV29-1 with TRBJ1-5, with a weak D call TRBD1 (6 bases). The V end was cut by 5 bases, the J end by 3 bases, with 11 bases between. Germline CDR1 is SQVTM and CDR2 is ANQGSEA. The CDR3 contains 13 residues. The CDR3 reads CSVIQGINQPQHF. The CDR3 DNA sequence: TGCAGCGTTATACAGGGCATCAATCAGCCCCAGCATTTT.

The gene calls are TRBV4-1 and TRBJ2-7, with TRBD1 matching 7 bases. The germline gives CDR1 MGHRA, CDR2 YSYEKL. The CDR3 covers 15 residues. J gave up 3 bases and V 2 bases, and 7 bases lay outside the gene matches. The CDR3 protein is CASSQKTGEFYEQYF. The CDR3 DNA reads TGCGCCAGCAGCCAAAAAACAGGGGAATTCTACGAGCAGTACTTC.

The rearrangement links TRBV27 to TRBJ1-5; possibly TRBD1 for D (5 bases). Germline lookup yields CDR1 MNHEY and CDR2 SMNVEV (reference sequence). V lost 4 bases and J 1 base, leaving 5 bases between the germline ends. The length of the CDR3 is 13 residues. The DNA for the CDR3 is TGTGCCAGCAGTTGGGGGAGCAATCAGCCCCAGCATTTT. This encodes CASSWGSNQPQHF.

V gene TRBV6-5 combines with J gene TRBJ2-3; D might be TRBD1 or TRBD2, each matching 5 bases. Trimming cost V 2 bases and J 4 bases, with 7 bases left between them. This CDR3 contains 13 residues. Germline loops: CDR1 MNHEY, CDR2 SVGAGI. The CDR3 DNA reads TGTGCCAGCAGTTACGGGGGTTCAGATACGCAGTATTTT. Translation gives CASSYGGSDTQYF.

V gene TRBV15 combines with J gene TRBJ2-7; 10 bases match TRBD1. Unmatched junction bases numbered 5, after V lost 3 bases and J lost 6 bases. The CDR3 is 14 amino acids. Germline CDR1 and CDR2: LNHNV and YYDKDF (reference sequence). The CDR3, as DNA: TGTGCCACCAGCAGCGGACAGGGGGGCGTCGAGCAGTACTTC. This encodes CATSSGQGGVEQYF.

The V call is TRBV2, the J call TRBJ2-2; D might be TRBD1 (6 bases). The germline V gene encodes CDR1 SNHLY and CDR2 FYNNEI. Trimming shortened V by 6 bases and J by 8 bases, and 22 bases separated the two germline ends. The CDR3 runs to 16 residues. The CDR3 spells CASRSGQGRSRGELFF. The CDR3 nucleotides are TGTGCCAGCAGGTCGGGGCAGGGGCGGTCAAGGGGGGAGCTGTTTTTT.

This sequence joins TRBV28 and TRBJ2-3; D ambiguous. The V end was cut by 3 bases, the J end by 2 bases, with 15 bases between. Germline CDR1 reads MDHEN; CDR2 reads SYDVKM. This CDR3 is built from 16 residues. The CDR3 reads CASSLSSGPYTDTQYF. CDR3 nucleotide sequence: TGTGCCAGCAGTTTGAGTTCAGGACCCTACACAGATACGCAGTATTTT.

The gene calls are TRBV19 and TRBJ2-7; D gene unclear. The germline V gene encodes CDR1 LNHDA and CDR2 SQIVND (reference sequence). This CDR3 comprises 14 residues. Trimming removed 5 bases at V and 4 bases at J, with 15 bases between. CDR3 region: CASSSASSVYEQYF. In DNA form, the CDR3 reads TGTGCCAGTAGTTCCGCTAGTTCGGTGTACGAGCAGTACTTC.

The chain combines TRBV29-1 with TRBJ2-7; TRBD2 agrees at 8 bases. Germline CDR1 and CDR2: SQVTM and ANQGSEA. V was pared by 2 bases and J by 3 bases, with 12 bases of the junction left unmatched. The CDR3 covers 16 residues. CDR3 DNA sequence: TGCAGCGTTGAATGGCCCCGGGGGGGCGGTAACTACGAGCAGTACTTC. Encoded protein: CSVEWPRGGGNYEQYF.

This chain uses TRBV28 with TRBJ1-1; 8 positions agree with TRBD1. The germline V gene has CDR1 MDHEN and CDR2 SYDVKM. Germline trimming cut 4 bases from V and 5 bases from J; bases unmatched to any gene: 3. The CDR3 runs 13 residues. The CDR3 region is CASSSTGGTEAFF. Here the CDR3 DNA reads TGTGCCAGCAGTTCTACAGGGGGGACTGAAGCTTTCTTT.

This chain joins TRBV10-3 and TRBJ1-1; 8 bases map to TRBD1. The V gene end was trimmed by 8 bases and the J gene end by 1 base; junction bases not matched to a gene: 9. The CDR3 is 15 amino acids. Germline CDR1 reads ENHRY; CDR2 reads SYGVKD. The CDR3 bases are TGTGCCATCGCCGGACAGGGAGGTACGAACACTGAAGCTTTCTTT. Translated, it gives CAIAGQGGTNTEAFF.

The V call is TRBV4-1, the J call TRBJ2-7, with 7 bases aligning to TRBD1. Germline V gene lookup returns CDR1 MGHRA and CDR2 YSYEKL. The ends lost 3 bases at V and 2 bases at J; junction bases unmatched: 4. CDR3 size: 14 residues. In nucleotides, the CDR3 is TGCGCCAGCAGCCAGAACAGGGGACCCTACGAGCAGTACTTC. Amino acid sequence: CASSQNRGPYEQYF.

This chain connects TRBV29-1 to TRBJ2-2, with D perhaps matching TRBD2 (6 bases). Trimming left V 0 bases short and J 5 bases short, with 19 bases between. The germline CDR1 and CDR2 sequences are SQVTM and ANQGSEA. This CDR3 comprises 17 residues. The CDR3 sequence is CSVEDPRHGRGTGELFF. CDR3 nucleotide sequence: TGCAGCGTTGAAGATCCCAGGCACGGGAGAGGGACCGGGGAGCTGTTTTTT.

The chain uses TRBV7-6 and TRBJ1-3; TRBD1 might be the D (6 bases). CDR1 is SGHVS and CDR2 is FNYEAQ in the germline V gene. V was cut by 4 bases and J by 0 bases, with 22 bases left in between. The CDR3 totals 19 residues. CDR3 nucleotide sequence: TGTGCCAGCAGCTACGATACCAAGTGGGACAAAGCCTCTGGAAACACCATATATTTT. Amino acid sequence: CASSYDTKWDKASGNTIYF.

This chain connects TRBV6-5 to TRBJ1-1; D is ambiguous. CDR3 length equals 15 residues. The V gene lost 3 bases and the J gene lost 5 bases, with 16 bases spanning the gap. CDR1 and CDR2 from the germline V gene are MNHEY and SVGAGI. The CDR3, as DNA: TGTGCCAGCAGTTATTCGGCCGGTAGTAGGACTGAAGCTTTCTTT. Protein product: CASSYSAGSRTEAFF.

J is TRBJ2-3 and V is TRBV30; D possibly matches TRBD1 or TRBD2 (5 bases each). CDR3 size: 14 residues. CDR1 is GTSNPN, CDR2 SVGIG, per germline (reference sequence). Trimming shortened V by 4 bases and J by 1 base, and 12 bases separated the two germline ends. CDR3 sequence: CAWNVGTGTDTQYF. The DNA of the CDR3 is TGTGCCTGGAATGTCGGGACCGGCACAGATACGCAGTATTTT.

The CDR3 bases are TGTGCCACCAGCAGCGGGACACTCAATGAGCAGTTCTTC. Its translation is CATSSGTLNEQFF. The chain employs TRBV15 and TRBJ2-1, with D possibly being TRBD1 (6 bases). CDR3 length: 13 residues. V lost 3 bases to trimming and J lost 6 bases, with 9 bases between them. The germline V gene encodes CDR1 LNHNV and CDR2 YYDKDF (reference sequence).

The chain carries TRBV30 and TRBJ2-1; 7 bases match TRBD2. The CDR3 extends over 13 amino acids. Germline V gene data show CDR1 as GTSNPN and CDR2 as SVGIG (reference sequence). The junction had 4 bases not matched to a gene; V was cut back by 0 bases and J by 8 bases. The CDR3 DNA reads as TGTGCCTGGAGTGTACAAGGGAGGGATGAGCAGTTCTTC. Its translation is CAWSVQGRDEQFF. Full variable domain (rest looked up from reference TRBV30 and TRBJ2-1): SQTIHQWPATLVQPVGSPLSLECTVEGTSNPNLYWYRQAAGRGLQLLFYSVGIGQISSEVPQNLSASRPQDRQFILSSKKLLLSDSGFYLCAWSVQGRDEQFFGPGTRLTVL.